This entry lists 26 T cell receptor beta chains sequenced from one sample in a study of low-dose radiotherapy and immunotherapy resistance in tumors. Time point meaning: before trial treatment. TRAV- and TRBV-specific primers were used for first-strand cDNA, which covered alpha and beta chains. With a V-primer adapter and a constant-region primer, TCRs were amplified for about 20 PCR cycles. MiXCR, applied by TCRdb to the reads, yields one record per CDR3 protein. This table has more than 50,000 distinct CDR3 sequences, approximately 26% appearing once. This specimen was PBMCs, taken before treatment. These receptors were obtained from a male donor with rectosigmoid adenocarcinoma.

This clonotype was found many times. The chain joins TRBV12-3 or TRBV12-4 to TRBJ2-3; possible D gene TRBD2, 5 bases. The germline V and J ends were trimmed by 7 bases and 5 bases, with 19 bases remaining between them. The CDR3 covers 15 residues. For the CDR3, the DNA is TGTGCCAGCACTCCAGAGGCCGGACGGGGAGATACGCAGTATTTT. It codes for CASTPEAGRGDTQYF.

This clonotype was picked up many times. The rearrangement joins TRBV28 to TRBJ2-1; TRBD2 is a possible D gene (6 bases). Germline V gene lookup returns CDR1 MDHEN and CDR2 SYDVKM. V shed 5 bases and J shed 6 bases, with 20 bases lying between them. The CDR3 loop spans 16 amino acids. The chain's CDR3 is CASSPFGGSLGNEQFF. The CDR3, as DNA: TGTGCCAGCAGTCCGTTTGGGGGGAGTTTGGGCAATGAGCAGTTCTTC.

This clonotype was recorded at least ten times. CDR3 sequence: CASSLSGSNQPQHF. Written as DNA, the CDR3 is TGCGCCAGCAGCTTGTCGGGTAGCAATCAGCCCCAGCATTTT. The gene calls are TRBV5-1 and TRBJ1-5; D remains unclear. The V gene lost 1 base and the J gene lost 0 bases, with 5 bases spanning the gap. The CDR3 has 14 residues. Germline values: CDR1 SGHRS, CDR2 YFSETQ. The full variable domain, completed using reference TRBV5-1 and TRBJ1-5, is KAGVTQTPRYLIKTRGQQVTLSCSPISGHRSVSWYQQTPGQGLQFLFEYFSETQRNKGNFPGRFSGRQFSNSRSEMNVSTLELGDSALYLCASSLSGSNQPQHFGDGTRLSIL.

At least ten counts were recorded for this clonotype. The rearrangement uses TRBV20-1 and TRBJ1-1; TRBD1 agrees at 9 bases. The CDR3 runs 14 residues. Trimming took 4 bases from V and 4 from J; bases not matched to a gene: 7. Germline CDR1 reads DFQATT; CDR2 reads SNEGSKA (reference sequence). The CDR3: CSAKVTGGVTEAFF. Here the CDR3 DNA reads TGCAGTGCTAAGGTGACAGGGGGAGTCACTGAAGCTTTCTTT.

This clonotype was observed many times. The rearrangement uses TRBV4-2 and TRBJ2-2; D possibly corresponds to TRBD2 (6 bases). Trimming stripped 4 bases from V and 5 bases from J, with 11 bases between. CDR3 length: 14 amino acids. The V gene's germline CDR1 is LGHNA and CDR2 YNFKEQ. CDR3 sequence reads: CASSRGERTGELFF. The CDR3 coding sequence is TGTGCCAGCAGCCGGGGGGAGAGAACCGGGGAGCTGTTTTTT.

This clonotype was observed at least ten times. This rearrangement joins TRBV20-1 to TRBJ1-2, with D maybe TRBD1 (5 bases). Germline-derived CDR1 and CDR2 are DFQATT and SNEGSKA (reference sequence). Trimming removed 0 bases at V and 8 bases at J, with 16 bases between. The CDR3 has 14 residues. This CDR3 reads CSARDREGRRGYTF. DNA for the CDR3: TGCAGTGCTAGAGATCGTGAGGGGCGCAGGGGCTACACCTTC.

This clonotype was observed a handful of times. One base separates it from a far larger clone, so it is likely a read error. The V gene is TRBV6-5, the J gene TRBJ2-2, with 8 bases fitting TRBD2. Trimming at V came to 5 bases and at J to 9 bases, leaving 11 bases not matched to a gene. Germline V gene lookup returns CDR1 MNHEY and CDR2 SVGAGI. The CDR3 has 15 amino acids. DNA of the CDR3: TGTGCCAGCAGTGTTCAGCGGGGGCTGGCCAGGGAGCTGTTTTTT. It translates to CASSVQRGLARELFF.

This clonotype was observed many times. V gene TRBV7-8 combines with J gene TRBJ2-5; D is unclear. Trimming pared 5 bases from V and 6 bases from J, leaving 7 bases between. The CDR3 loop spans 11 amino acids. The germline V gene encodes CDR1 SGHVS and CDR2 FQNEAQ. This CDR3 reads CASSESKTQYF. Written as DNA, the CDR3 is TGTGCCAGCAGCGAATCGAAGACCCAGTACTTC.

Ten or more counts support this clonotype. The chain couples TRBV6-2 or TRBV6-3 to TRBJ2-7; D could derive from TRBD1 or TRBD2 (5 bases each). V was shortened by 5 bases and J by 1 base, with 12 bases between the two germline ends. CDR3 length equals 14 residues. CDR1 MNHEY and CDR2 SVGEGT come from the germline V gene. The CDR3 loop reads CASSGWDGSYEQYF. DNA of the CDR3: TGTGCCAGCAGTGGTTGGGACGGTTCCTACGAGCAGTACTTC.

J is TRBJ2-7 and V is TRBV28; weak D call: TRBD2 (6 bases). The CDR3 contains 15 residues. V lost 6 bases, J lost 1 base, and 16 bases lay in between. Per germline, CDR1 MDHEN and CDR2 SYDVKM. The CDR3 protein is CASSRGASGSYEQYF. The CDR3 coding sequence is TGTGCCAGCAGCCGCGGCGCGAGCGGGTCCTACGAGCAGTACTTC.

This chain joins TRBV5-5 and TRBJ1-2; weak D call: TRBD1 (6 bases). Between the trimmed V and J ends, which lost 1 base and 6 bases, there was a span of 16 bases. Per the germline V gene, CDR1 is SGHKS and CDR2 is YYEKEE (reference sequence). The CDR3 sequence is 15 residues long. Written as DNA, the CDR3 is TGTGCCAGCAGCTTGAGAAACCCAGGGGCCGATGGCTACACCTTC. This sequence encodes CASSLRNPGADGYTF. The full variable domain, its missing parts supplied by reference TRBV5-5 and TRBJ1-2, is DAGVTQSPTHLIKTRGQQVTLRCSPISGHKSVSWYQQVLGQGPQFIFQYYEKEERGRGNFPDRFSARQFPNYSSELNVNALLLGDSALYLCASSLRNPGADGYTFGSGTRLTVV.

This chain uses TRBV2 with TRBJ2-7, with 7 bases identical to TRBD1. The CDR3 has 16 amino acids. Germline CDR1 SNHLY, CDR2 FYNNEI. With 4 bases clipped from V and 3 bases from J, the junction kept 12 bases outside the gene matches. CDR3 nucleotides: TGTGCCAGCAGTGTTGGTACCAGGGGGATCCTCTACGAGCAGTACTTC. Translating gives CASSVGTRGILYEQYF.

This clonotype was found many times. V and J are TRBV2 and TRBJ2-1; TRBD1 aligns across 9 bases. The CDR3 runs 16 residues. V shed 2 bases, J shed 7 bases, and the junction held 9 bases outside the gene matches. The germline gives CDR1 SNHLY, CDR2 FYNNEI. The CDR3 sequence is CASSERGQGEGNEQFF. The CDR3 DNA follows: TGTGCCAGCAGTGAACGGGGACAGGGAGAGGGAAATGAGCAGTTCTTC.

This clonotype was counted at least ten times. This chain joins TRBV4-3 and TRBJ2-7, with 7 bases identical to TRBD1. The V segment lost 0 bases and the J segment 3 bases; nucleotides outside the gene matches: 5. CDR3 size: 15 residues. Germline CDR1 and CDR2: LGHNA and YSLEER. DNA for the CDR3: TGCGCCAGCAGCCAAGAATTCGACAGGGACTACGAGCAGTACTTC. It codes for CASSQEFDRDYEQYF.

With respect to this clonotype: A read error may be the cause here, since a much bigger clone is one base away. The CDR3 DNA reads TGTGCCAGCAGCTCTGAGGGATTTAAGGAGCAGTACTTC. Translating it yields CASSSEGFKEQYF. This chain uses TRBV5-4 with TRBJ2-7; TRBD2 might be the D (5 bases). CDR1 and CDR2 from the germline V gene are SGHNT and YYREEE (reference sequence). Trimming stripped 3 bases from V and 7 bases from J, with 14 bases between. The CDR3 extends over 13 amino acids.

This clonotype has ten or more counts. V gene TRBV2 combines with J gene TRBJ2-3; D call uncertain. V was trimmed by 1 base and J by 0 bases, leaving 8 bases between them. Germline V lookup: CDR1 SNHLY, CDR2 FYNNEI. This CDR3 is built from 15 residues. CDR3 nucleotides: TGTGCCAGCAGTGAAGGTCCTCCTAGCACAGATACGCAGTATTTT. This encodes CASSEGPPSTDTQYF.

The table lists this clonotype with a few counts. The CDR3 protein is CASSTVAGQETQYF. For the CDR3, the DNA is TGTGCCAGCAGTACAGTAGCGGGTCAAGAGACCCAGTACTTC. The chain combines TRBV6-1 with TRBJ2-5, with 7 bases identical to TRBD2. The CDR3 contains 14 residues. Germline trimming cut 5 bases from V and 2 bases from J; bases unmatched to any gene: 5. Germline CDR1 is MNHNS and CDR2 is SASEGT.

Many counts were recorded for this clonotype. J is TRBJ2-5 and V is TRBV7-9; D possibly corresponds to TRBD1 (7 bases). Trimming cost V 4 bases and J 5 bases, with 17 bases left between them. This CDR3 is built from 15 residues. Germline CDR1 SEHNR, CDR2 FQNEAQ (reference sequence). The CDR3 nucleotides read TGTGCCAGCAGCTCTCAGACGACAGGGAGGGAGACCCAGTACTTC. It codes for CASSSQTTGRETQYF.

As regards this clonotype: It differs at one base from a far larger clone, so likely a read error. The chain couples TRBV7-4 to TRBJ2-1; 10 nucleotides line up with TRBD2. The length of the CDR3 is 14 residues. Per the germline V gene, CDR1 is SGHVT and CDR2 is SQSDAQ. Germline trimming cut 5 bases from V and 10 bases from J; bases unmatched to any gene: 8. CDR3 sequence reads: CASSLASGSYEQFF. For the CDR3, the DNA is TGTGCCAGCAGCCTGGCTAGCGGGAGCTACGAGCAGTTCTTC.

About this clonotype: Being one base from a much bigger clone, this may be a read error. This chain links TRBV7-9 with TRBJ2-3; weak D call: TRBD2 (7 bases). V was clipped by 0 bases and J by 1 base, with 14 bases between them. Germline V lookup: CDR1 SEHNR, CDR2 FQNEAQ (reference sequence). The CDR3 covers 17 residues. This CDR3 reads CASSLATGGPGTDTQYF. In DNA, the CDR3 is TGTGCCAGCAGCTTAGCGACGGGGGGCCCTGGCACAGATACGCAGTATTTT.

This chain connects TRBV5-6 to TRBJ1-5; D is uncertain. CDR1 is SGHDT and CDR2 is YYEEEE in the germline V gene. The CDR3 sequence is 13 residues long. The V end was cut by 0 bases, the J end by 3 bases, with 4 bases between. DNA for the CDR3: TGTGCCAGCAGCTTGGGGGCCAATCAGCCCCAGCATTTT. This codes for CASSLGANQPQHF.

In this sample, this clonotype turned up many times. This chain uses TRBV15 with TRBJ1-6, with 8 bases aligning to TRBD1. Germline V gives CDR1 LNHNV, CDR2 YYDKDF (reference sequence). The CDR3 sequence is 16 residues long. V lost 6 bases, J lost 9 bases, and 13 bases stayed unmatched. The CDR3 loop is CATRRAGGNAASPLHF. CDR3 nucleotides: TGTGCCACCAGGCGAGCAGGGGGCAACGCGGCTTCACCCCTCCACTTT. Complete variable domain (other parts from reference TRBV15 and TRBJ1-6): DAMVIQNPRYQVTQFGKPVTLSCSQTLNHNVMYWYQQKSSQAPKLLFHYYDKDFNNEADTPDNFQSRRPNTSFCFLDIRSPGLGDTAMYLCATRRAGGNAASPLHFGNGTRLTVT.

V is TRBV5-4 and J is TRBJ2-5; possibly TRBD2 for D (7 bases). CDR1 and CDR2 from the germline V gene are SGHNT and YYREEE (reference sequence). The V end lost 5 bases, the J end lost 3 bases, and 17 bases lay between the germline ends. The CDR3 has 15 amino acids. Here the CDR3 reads CASRWGGAGKETQYF. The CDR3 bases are TGTGCCAGCAGATGGGGGGGGGCGGGAAAAGAGACCCAGTACTTC.

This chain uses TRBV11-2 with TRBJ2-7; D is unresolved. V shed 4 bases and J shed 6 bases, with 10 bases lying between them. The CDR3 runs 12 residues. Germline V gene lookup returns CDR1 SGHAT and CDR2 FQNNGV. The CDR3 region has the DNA TGTGCCAGCAGCTCCCTACCCTCCGAGCAGTACTTC. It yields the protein CASSSLPSEQYF.

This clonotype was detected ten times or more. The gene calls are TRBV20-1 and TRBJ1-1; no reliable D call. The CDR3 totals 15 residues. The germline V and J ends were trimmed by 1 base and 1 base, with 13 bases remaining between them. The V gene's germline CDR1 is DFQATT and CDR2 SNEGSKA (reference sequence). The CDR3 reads CSARVVGIQNTEAFF. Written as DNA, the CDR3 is TGCAGTGCTAGAGTAGTAGGCATACAGAACACTGAAGCTTTCTTT.

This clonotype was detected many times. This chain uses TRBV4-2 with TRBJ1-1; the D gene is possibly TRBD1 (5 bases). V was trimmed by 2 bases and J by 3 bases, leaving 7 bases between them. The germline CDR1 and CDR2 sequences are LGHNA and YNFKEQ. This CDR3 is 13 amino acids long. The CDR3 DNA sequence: TGTGCCAGCAGCCAAAGGGGAGACACTGAAGCTTTCTTT. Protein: CASSQRGDTEAFF.